This TCR beta chain originates from a study of T cells in Graves' hyperthyroidism and ophthalmopathy. The study excluded patients with uncontrolled infection, other autoimmune disease, pregnancy or lactation. Of note for this clonotype: Its antigen is unknown.

Study-wide points: Ophthalmopathy got predicted by the model a median about six months before its onset.

Trimming took off 4 bases at V and 4 bases at J, with 16 bases between the two ends. The CDR3 contains 15 residues. The V gene's germline CDR1 is SNHLY and CDR2 FYNNEI. The source material, RNA transcripts, was used to amplify TCR beta CDR3 regions. In the first-round RT-PCR of the TCR CDR3, the HTBI primer set was used. Via MiXCR, TCRdb re-called the multiplex PCR reads, giving one row per CDR3 protein. The sample lists hundreds of thousands of distinct CDR3 sequences; 15% to 20% were seen once. This TCR came from a man aged 40-50 years with Graves' ophthalmopathy. The sequenced sample consisted of blood. The rearrangement uses TRBV2 and TRBJ1-2; D might be TRBD1 (6 bases). This chain's CDR3 is CASSGGQKFLYGYTF. CDR3 bases: TGTGCCAGCAGTGGCGGACAGAAATTTCTCTATGGCTACACCTTC. The variable domain in full, completed from reference TRBV2 and TRBJ1-2, reads EPEVTQTPSHQVTQMGQEVILRCVPISNHLYFYWYRQILGQKVEFLVSFYNNEISEKSEIFDDQFSVERPDGSNFTLKIRSTKLEDSAMYFCASSGGQKFLYGYTFGSGTRLTVV.